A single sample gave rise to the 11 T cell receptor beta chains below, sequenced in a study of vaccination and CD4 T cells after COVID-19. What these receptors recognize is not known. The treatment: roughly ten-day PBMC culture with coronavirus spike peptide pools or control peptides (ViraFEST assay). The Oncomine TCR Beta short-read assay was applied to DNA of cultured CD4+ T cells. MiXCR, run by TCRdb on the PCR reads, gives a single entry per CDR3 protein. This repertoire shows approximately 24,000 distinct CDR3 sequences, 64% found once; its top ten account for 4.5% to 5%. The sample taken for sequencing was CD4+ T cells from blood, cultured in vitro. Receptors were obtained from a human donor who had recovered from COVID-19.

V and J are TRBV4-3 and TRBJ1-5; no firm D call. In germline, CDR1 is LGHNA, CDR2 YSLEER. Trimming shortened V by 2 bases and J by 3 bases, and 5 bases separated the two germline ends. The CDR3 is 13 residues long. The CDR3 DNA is TGCGCCAGCAGCCAACAAGCCAATCAGCCCCAGCATTTT. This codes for CASSQQANQPQHF.

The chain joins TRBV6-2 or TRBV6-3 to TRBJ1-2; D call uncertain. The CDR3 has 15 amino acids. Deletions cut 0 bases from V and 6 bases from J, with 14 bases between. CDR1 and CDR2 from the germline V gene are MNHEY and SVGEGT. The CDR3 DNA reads TGTGCCAGCAGTTACTCGGGCAGAGGCGGGGATGGCTACACCTTC. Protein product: CASSYSGRGGDGYTF.

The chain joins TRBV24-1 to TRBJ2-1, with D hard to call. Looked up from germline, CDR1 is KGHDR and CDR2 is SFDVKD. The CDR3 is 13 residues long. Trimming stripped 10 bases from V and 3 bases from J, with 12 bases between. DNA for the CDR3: TGTGCCACTGGGCAGGTCGGCTACAATGAGCAGTTCTTC. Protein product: CATGQVGYNEQFF.

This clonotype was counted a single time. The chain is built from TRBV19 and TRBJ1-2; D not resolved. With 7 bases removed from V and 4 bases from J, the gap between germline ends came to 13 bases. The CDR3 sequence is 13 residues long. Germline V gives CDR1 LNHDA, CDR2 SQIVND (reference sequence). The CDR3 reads CASKREGRYGYTF. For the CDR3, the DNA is TGTGCCAGTAAGAGAGAGGGCCGCTATGGCTACACCTTC.

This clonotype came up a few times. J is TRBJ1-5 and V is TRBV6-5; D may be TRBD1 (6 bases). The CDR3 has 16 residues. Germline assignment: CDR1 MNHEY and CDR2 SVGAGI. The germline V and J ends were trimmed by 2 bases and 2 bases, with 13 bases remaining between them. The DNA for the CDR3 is TGTGCCAGCAGTTACCCACAGGGCCGACGCAATCAGCCCCAGCATTTT. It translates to CASSYPQGRRNQPQHF.

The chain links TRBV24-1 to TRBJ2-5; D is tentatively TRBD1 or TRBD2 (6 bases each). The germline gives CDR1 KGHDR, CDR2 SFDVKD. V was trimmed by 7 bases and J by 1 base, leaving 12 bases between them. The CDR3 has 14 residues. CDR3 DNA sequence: TGTGCCACCAGCCTCGGGGGCGTCCAAGAGACCCAGTACTTC. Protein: CATSLGGVQETQYF.

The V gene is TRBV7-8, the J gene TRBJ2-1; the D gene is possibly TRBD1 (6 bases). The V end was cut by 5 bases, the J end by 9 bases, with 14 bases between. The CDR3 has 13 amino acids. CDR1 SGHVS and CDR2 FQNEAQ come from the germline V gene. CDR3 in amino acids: CASSADRSGEQFF. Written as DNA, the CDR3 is TGTGCCAGCAGCGCTGACAGGTCCGGTGAGCAGTTCTTC.

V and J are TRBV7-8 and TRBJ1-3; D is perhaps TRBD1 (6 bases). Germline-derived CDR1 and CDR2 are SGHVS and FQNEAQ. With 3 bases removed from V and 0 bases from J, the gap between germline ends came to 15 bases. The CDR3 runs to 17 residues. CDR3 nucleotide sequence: TGTGCCAGCAGCTTCTTTAACGGACAGAGCTCTGGAAACACCATATATTTT. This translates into CASSFFNGQSSGNTIYF.

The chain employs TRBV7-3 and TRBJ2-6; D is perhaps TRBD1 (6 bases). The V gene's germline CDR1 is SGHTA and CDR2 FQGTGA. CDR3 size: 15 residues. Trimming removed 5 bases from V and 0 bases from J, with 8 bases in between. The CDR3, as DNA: TGTGCCAGCAGCAAAGGGGGCTCTGGGGCCAACGTCCTGACTTTC. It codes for CASSKGGSGANVLTF.

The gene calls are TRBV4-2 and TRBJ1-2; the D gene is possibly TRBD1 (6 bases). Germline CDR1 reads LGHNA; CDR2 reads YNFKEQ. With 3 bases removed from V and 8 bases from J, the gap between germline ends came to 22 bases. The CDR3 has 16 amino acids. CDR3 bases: TGTGCCAGCAGCCAGAATACACACCGGGACAATAGCGGCTACACCTTC. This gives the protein CASSQNTHRDNSGYTF.

In DNA form, the CDR3 reads TGTGCCAGCAGCATCGCGGGGGCCAGCTCCTACAATGAGCAGTTCTTC. It encodes CASSIAGASSYNEQFF. This chain joins TRBV7-6 and TRBJ2-1, with a possible D match to TRBD2 (7 bases). Germline V gene sequence: CDR1 SGHVS, CDR2 FNYEAQ. This CDR3 region has 16 residues. With 5 bases removed from V and 0 bases from J, the gap between germline ends came to 14 bases.